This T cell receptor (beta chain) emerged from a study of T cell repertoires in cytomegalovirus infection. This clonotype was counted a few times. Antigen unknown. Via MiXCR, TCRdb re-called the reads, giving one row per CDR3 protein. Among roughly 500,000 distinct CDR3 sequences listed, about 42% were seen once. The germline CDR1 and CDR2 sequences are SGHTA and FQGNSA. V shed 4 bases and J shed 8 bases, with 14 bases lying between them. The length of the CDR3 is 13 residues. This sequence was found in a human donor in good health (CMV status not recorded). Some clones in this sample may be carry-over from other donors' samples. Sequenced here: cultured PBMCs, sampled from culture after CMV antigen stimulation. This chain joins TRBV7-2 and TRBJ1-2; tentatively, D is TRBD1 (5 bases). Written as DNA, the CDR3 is TGTGCCAGCAGCTCGGACCAGGGATGGGGCTACACCTTC. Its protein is CASSSDQGWGYTF.